The 20 T cell receptor beta chains presented below share a single source sample, sequenced in a study of metastatic and nonmetastatic thyroid tumors. Using MiXCR, TCRdb reanalyzed the PCR reads. The sample lists around 12,000 clones; 25% to 35% were seen once. Prior to thyroid surgery, none of the patients had received any treatment. The source material was tumor tissue. These receptors were taken from a female donor with papillary thyroid cancer or a benign thyroid nodule (not recorded which). Some clones in this sample may be carry-over from other donors' samples.

The chain uses TRBV30 and TRBJ2-1; TRBD2 agrees at 8 bases. Germline lookup yields CDR1 GTSNPN and CDR2 SVGIG (reference sequence). V trimming: 0 bases; J trimming: 0 bases; junction bases outside the gene matches: 7. This CDR3 has 17 residues. The CDR3 region has the DNA TGTGCCTGGAGTGTGTTTAGCGGGGCTAGCTCCTACAATGAGCAGTTCTTC. Translated: CAWSVFSGASSYNEQFF.

This clone is categorized as medium-sized. The chain couples TRBV11-2 to TRBJ2-7; D remains unclear. Trimming removed 5 bases from V and 4 bases from J, with 6 bases in between. CDR1 is SGHAT, CDR2 FQNNGV, per germline. There are 11 residues in the CDR3. The CDR3 bases are TGTGCCAGCAGCCTCCTTTACGAGCAGTACTTC. Encoded protein: CASSLLYEQYF. Filled out from reference TRBV11-2 and TRBJ2-7, the complete variable domain reads EAGVAQSPRYKIIEKRQSVAFWCNPISGHATLYWYQQILGQGPKLLIQFQNNGVVDDSQLPKDRFSAERLKGVDSTLKIQPAKLEDSAVYLCASSLLYEQYFGPGTRLTVT.

Many counts were recorded for this clone. The same CDR3 also results from other DNA sequences found in this sample. The chain recombines TRBV29-1 with TRBJ2-3, with 7 bases that match TRBD1. CDR1 and CDR2 from the germline V gene are SQVTM and ANQGSEA. After removal of 4 bases from V and 2 bases from J, the junction contained 6 bases not matched to a gene. This CDR3 has 14 residues. Here the CDR3 reads CSVGLGTDTDTQYF. The CDR3 DNA sequence: TGCAGCGTTGGTCTAGGGACAGACACAGATACGCAGTATTTT.

This clone was counted only a few times. V gene TRBV28 combines with J gene TRBJ1-1, with TRBD1 identical over 7 bases. The CDR3 is 13 residues long. Per the germline V gene, CDR1 is MDHEN and CDR2 is SYDVKM. V lost 5 bases and J lost 10; bases outside the gene matches: 10. CDR3 residues: CASSTISRGGAFF. CDR3 coding DNA: TGTGCCAGCAGTACCATCTCCAGGGGGGGAGCTTTCTTT.

The V gene is TRBV20-1, the J gene TRBJ1-1; the D gene is possibly TRBD1 (5 bases). The V gene lost 8 bases and the J gene lost 1 base, with 14 bases spanning the gap. Germline CDR1 is DFQATT and CDR2 is SNEGSKA (reference sequence). This CDR3 contains 13 residues. The CDR3 DNA sequence: TGCAGTAAAGTAGGGACGGGGAACACTGAAGCTTTCTTT. Translating it yields CSKVGTGNTEAFF.

This clone was detected only once. The J gene is TRBJ2-7, the V gene TRBV4-1; D is possibly TRBD1 or TRBD2 (6 bases each). The CDR3 extends over 14 amino acids. Germline loops: CDR1 MGHRA, CDR2 YSYEKL. V lost 4 bases to trimming and J lost 2 bases, with 12 bases between them. CDR3 region: CASSLGAGPYEQYF. In nucleotides, the CDR3 is TGCGCCAGCAGCCTGGGGGCGGGACCCTACGAGCAGTACTTC.

The chain couples TRBV5-1 to TRBJ2-5; D not resolved. Deletions cut 0 bases from V and 2 bases from J, with 11 bases between. The CDR3 has 15 residues. CDR1 is SGHRS and CDR2 is YFSETQ in the germline V gene. The CDR3 bases are TGCGCCAGCAGCTTGGCCGGAATAAAGCAAGAGACCCAGTACTTC. Translation gives CASSLAGIKQETQYF.

As to this clone: A junction boundary mismatches the germline segment, possibly from a read error. The genes are TRBV11-2 and TRBJ2-7, with 14 bases aligning to TRBD2. The germline CDR1 and CDR2 sequences are SGHAT and FQNNGV. This CDR3 spans 17 amino acids. The CDR3 DNA reads as TGTTCCAGCAGCGCTACCGGGACTAGCGGGAGCCCCTACGAGCAGTACTTC. Translation gives CSSSATGTSGSPYEQYF.

This clone came up many times. The rearrangement uses TRBV20-1 and TRBJ1-2; D might be TRBD1 (5 bases). Germline CDR1 reads DFQATT; CDR2 reads SNEGSKA (reference sequence). This CDR3 comprises 15 residues. Trimming removed 2 bases at V and 5 bases at J, with 18 bases between. The CDR3 loop reads CSARSRQIIAYGYTF. The CDR3 DNA reads TGCAGTGCTAGATCGAGACAGATTATAGCATATGGCTACACCTTC.

The chain uses TRBV20-1 and TRBJ2-1, with D possibly matching TRBD2 (5 bases). The germline CDR1 and CDR2 sequences are DFQATT and SNEGSKA (reference sequence). V was shortened by 6 bases and J by 9 bases, with 21 bases between the two germline ends. The CDR3 contains 14 residues. CDR3 protein: CSATVSQDLGEQFF. The DNA for the CDR3 is TGCAGTGCCACCGTATCCCAGGACTTGGGTGAGCAGTTCTTC.

This clone has at least ten counts. The V call is TRBV4-2, the J call TRBJ1-6; the D gene is possibly TRBD1 (5 bases). Germline values: CDR1 LGHNA, CDR2 YNFKEQ. V was cut by 0 bases and J by 5 bases, with 11 bases left in between. This CDR3 is built from 16 residues. The chain's CDR3 is CASSQENRPNNSPLHF. CDR3 nucleotides: TGTGCCAGCAGCCAAGAGAACAGGCCAAATAATTCACCCCTCCACTTT.

This clone has a count of ten or more. This rearrangement joins TRBV11-3 to TRBJ1-1, with D perhaps matching TRBD1 (5 bases). V was clipped by 6 bases and J by 5 bases, with 13 bases between them. The germline gives CDR1 SGHNT, CDR2 YENEEA. This CDR3 is built from 13 residues. The CDR3 region is CASSRGLRTEAFF. CDR3 in DNA: TGTGCCAGCAGTAGGGGACTGAGGACTGAAGCTTTCTTT.

CDR3 sequence: CASSSPGGQEGKNNQPQHF. CDR3 sequence (DNA): TGTGCCAGCAGTTCCCCGGGGGGACAGGAGGGGAAGAACAATCAGCCCCAGCATTTT. V is TRBV28 and J is TRBJ1-5; 8 bases fit TRBD1. CDR3 size: 19 residues. J lost 3 bases, V lost 4 bases, and 17 bases had no gene match. Looked up from germline, CDR1 is MDHEN and CDR2 is SYDVKM.

This clone counts as medium-sized. The chain recombines TRBV25-1 with TRBJ1-1; a possible D gene is TRBD1 (6 bases). V gave up 6 bases and J gave up 7 bases, with 12 bases separating them. The CDR3 sequence is 12 residues long. Germline V CDR1 and CDR2: MGHDK, SYGVNS. The CDR3 reads CASSWGGGEAFF. CDR3 DNA: TGTGCCAGCAGCTGGGGAGGGGGTGAAGCTTTCTTT. Full variable domain (missing parts from reference TRBV25-1 and TRBJ1-1): EADIYQTPRYLVIGTGKKITLECSQTMGHDKMYWYQQDPGMELHLIHYSYGVNSTEKGDLSSESTVSRIRTEHFPLTLESARPSHTSQYLCASSWGGGEAFFGQGTRLTVV.

The rearrangement joins TRBV5-1 to TRBJ1-5, with 8 bases matching TRBD1. From germline, CDR1 is SGHRS and CDR2 YFSETQ. This CDR3 spans 14 amino acids. J lost 3 bases, V lost 4 bases, and 3 bases had no gene match. Written as DNA, the CDR3 is TGCGCCAGCAGCGCGACAGGGGACAATCAGCCCCAGCATTTT. Its translation is CASSATGDNQPQHF.

CDR3 protein: CASSQGRNQPQHF. CDR3 in DNA: TGTGCCAGCAGCCAAGGGCGCAATCAGCCCCAGCATTTT. The rearrangement links TRBV3-1 to TRBJ1-5; unclear D gene. The CDR3 is 13 residues long. V was clipped by 1 base and J by 2 bases, with 3 bases between them. Per the germline V gene, CDR1 is LGHDT and CDR2 is YNNKEL (reference sequence).

The chain employs TRBV10-1 and TRBJ2-7; TRBD2 is a possible D gene (5 bases). In germline, CDR1 is WNHNN, CDR2 SYGVQD (reference sequence). V lost 2 bases and J lost 6, with 14 bases in between. The CDR3 has 14 amino acids. CDR3 in DNA: TGCGCCAGCAGTGAGGAGGACTCGGGCGCCGAGCAGTACTTC. This translates into CASSEEDSGAEQYF.

The chain has TRBV6-2 or TRBV6-3 and TRBJ2-1; D is undetermined. The CDR3 runs to 19 residues. In germline, CDR1 is MNHEY, CDR2 SVGEGT. V was trimmed by 6 bases and J by 0 bases, leaving 24 bases between them. CDR3 nucleotide sequence: TGTGCCAGCAGACGCCCGTGGGCGTTAGGGCCGGGCTCCTACAATGAGCAGTTCTTC. Its protein product is CASRRPWALGPGSYNEQFF.

The chain recombines TRBV6-5 with TRBJ2-1, with 11 bases identical to TRBD2. The CDR3 consists of 15 residues. J gave up 6 bases and V 4 bases, and 5 bases lay outside the gene matches. The germline V gene encodes CDR1 MNHEY and CDR2 SVGAGI. CDR3 bases: TGTGCCAGCAGTTTCACTAGCGGGAGTTCCAATGAGCAGTTCTTC. Protein product: CASSFTSGSSNEQFF.

This clone occurred many times. The CDR3 bases are TGTGCCGGCCGCGGCGCCAACACCGGGGAGCTGTTTTTT. Encoded protein: CAGRGANTGELFF. The rearrangement joins TRBV19 to TRBJ2-2; D ambiguous. The CDR3 loop spans 13 amino acids. V was shortened by 11 bases and J by 2 bases, with 12 bases between the two germline ends. Germline V gene lookup returns CDR1 LNHDA and CDR2 SQIVND (reference sequence).